These 10 T cell receptor beta chains were sequenced from one sample in a study of blood T cell repertoires in COVID-19. TCRdb's table, derived via immunoSEQ multiplex PCR, lists solely in-frame clones and lacks some. The sample carries about 73,000 clones, around 80% recorded once. The sample consisted of peripheral blood. The receptors derive from a man in his forties or fifties with active COVID-19.

This clone has just one count. The CDR3 sequence: CASRGIGGYTF. The CDR3 DNA sequence: TGCGCCAGCAGGGGCATAGGAGGCTACACCTTC. V gene TRBV4-3 combines with J gene TRBJ1-2; D gene unclear. The germline V gene has CDR1 LGHNA and CDR2 YSLEER. This CDR3 contains 11 residues. V lost 6 bases to trimming and J lost 8 bases, with 10 bases between them.

The chain joins TRBV18 to TRBJ2-1; TRBD1 agrees at 7 bases. V trimming: 3 bases; J trimming: 6 bases; junction bases outside the gene matches: 8. There are 15 residues in the CDR3. Germline CDR1 is KGHSH and CDR2 is LQKENI. This CDR3 is CASSPDRMGLNEQFF. The CDR3 coding sequence is TGTGCCAGCTCACCGGACAGGATGGGTCTCAATGAGCAGTTCTTC.

The CDR3 sequence: CASSPGSNEQYF. In DNA, the CDR3 is TGTGCCAGCAGCCCGGGGAGCAACGAGCAGTACTTC. The chain uses TRBV7-6 and TRBJ2-7, with D perhaps TRBD2 (5 bases). Looked up from germline, CDR1 is SGHVS and CDR2 is FNYEAQ. This CDR3 is built from 12 residues. Trimming shortened V by 5 bases and J by 5 bases, and 10 bases separated the two germline ends.

The rearrangement joins TRBV27 to TRBJ2-7, with 7 bases identical to TRBD1. J was trimmed by 0 bases and V by 2 bases; bases with no gene match: 4. The germline gives CDR1 MNHEY, CDR2 SMNVEV (reference sequence). CDR3 size: 15 residues. DNA of the CDR3: TGTGCCAGCAGTTTAATCAGACAGGGCTCCTACGAGCAGTACTTC. This translates into CASSLIRQGSYEQYF.

This clone occurred once. V gene TRBV5-5 combines with J gene TRBJ2-7; 14 bases align to TRBD2. J was trimmed by 13 bases and V by 5 bases; bases with no gene match: 5. The germline CDR1 and CDR2 sequences are SGHKS and YYEKEE (reference sequence). This CDR3 has 12 amino acids. As DNA, the CDR3 is TGTGCCAGCAGTTGGACTAGCGGGGGGACCTACTTC. It codes for CASSWTSGGTYF. The variable domain in full, completed from reference TRBV5-5 and TRBJ2-7, reads DAGVTQSPTHLIKTRGQQVTLRCSPISGHKSVSWYQQVLGQGPQFIFQYYEKEERGRGNFPDRFSARQFPNYSSELNVNALLLGDSALYLCASSWTSGGTYFGPGTRLTVT.

This chain uses TRBV7-9 with TRBJ2-2; tentative D call: TRBD2 (5 bases). The CDR3 has 15 residues. Germline V gene sequence: CDR1 SEHNR, CDR2 FQNEAQ (reference sequence). V was cut by 1 base and J by 7 bases, with 13 bases left in between. CDR3 protein: CASSLGSGVGGELFF. CDR3 DNA: TGTGCCAGCAGCTTAGGTTCCGGGGTCGGCGGGGAGCTGTTTTTT.

V usage is TRBV21-1 and J usage is TRBJ2-2; the D call of TRBD2 is as the table states it, not checked on the DNA. TRBV21-1 is classified as a pseudogene. The CDR3 sequence is 16 residues long. Here the CDR3 reads CASTRRLAGAHRGAVF. CDR3 DNA: TGTGCCAGCACCCGGAGACTAGCGGGAGCACACCGGGGAGCTGTTTTT.

The chain employs TRBV28 and TRBJ2-4; 12 positions agree with TRBD2. The V segment lost 6 bases and the J segment 0 bases; nucleotides outside the gene matches: 9. In germline, CDR1 is MDHEN, CDR2 SYDVKM. CDR3 size: 18 residues. The CDR3 bases are TGTGCCAGCAGCCTGCCGACTAGCGGGAGTGGAGCCAAAAACATTCAGTACTTC. Translating gives CASSLPTSGSGAKNIQYF. Full variable domain (missing parts from reference TRBV28 and TRBJ2-4): DVKVTQSSRYLVKRTGEKVFLECVQDMDHENMFWYRQDPGLGLRLIYFSYDVKMKEKGDIPEGYSVSREKKERFSLILESASTNQTSMYLCASSLPTSGSGAKNIQYFGAGTRLSVL.

This clone has only a few counts. V usage is TRBV5-1 and J usage is TRBJ1-4; no clear D. Per the germline V gene, CDR1 is SGHRS and CDR2 is YFSETQ. V was clipped by 1 base and J by 5 bases, with 9 bases between them. CDR3 length: 14 amino acids. The CDR3 loop reads CASSLLQHNEKLFF. The CDR3 DNA sequence: TGCGCCAGCAGCTTGTTACAGCACAATGAAAAACTGTTTTTT.

This chain joins TRBV19 and TRBJ2-1, with 10 bases matching TRBD1. Germline V gene data show CDR1 as LNHDA and CDR2 as SQIVND (reference sequence). This CDR3 is 18 amino acids long. V lost 5 bases, J lost 2 bases, and 12 bases stayed unmatched. CDR3 nucleotide sequence: TGTGCCAGTAGTTCTGAGACAGGGGGCGAATGGCCCTACAATGAGCAGTTCTTC. Its translation is CASSSETGGEWPYNEQFF.